This T cell receptor (beta chain) was captured in a study of graft-versus-host responses after intestinal transplantation. Study-level background: Multivisceral, liver-intestinal, or isolated intestinal transplants were given to recipients. The whole recipient group had anti-thymocyte globulin induction followed by tacrolimus and steroids for approximately three years. Whole-study results and caveats: Researchers found peak circulating GvH clone levels linked to early post-transplant HvG declines.

The CDR3 length is 15 residues. The ends were cut back, 4 bases at V and 3 bases at J, with 17 bases in the middle. The germline V gene has CDR1 SGHDT and CDR2 YYEEEE. The sample holds one count of this clone. The antigen remains unidentified. Profiled with immunoSEQ multiplex PCR; TCRdb holds only in-frame clones, not every one. The sample has about 85,000 clones, approximately 89% seen once; the top ten hold 6% to 9%. This clonotype was sampled from a human donor who was the organ donor for an intestinal transplant. The sample consisted of unstimulated CD8+ T cells sorted from spleen or lymph node cells, taken before transplant. The chain carries TRBV5-6 and TRBJ2-7, with D perhaps matching TRBD1 or TRBD2 (5 bases each). This chain's CDR3 is CASSPSRDGHYEQYF. For the CDR3, the DNA is TGTGCCAGCAGCCCTTCTAGGGACGGCCACTACGAGCAGTACTTC.